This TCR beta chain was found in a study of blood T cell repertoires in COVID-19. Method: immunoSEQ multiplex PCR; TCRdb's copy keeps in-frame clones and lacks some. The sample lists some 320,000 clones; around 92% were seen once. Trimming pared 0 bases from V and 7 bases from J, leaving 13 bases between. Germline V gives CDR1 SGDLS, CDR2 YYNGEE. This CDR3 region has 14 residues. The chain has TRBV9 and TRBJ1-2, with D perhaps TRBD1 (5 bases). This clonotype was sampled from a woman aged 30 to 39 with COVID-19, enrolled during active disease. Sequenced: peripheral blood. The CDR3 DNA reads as TGTGCCAGCAGCGTAGGGGGGGACGTCGGTGGCTACACCTTC. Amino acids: CASSVGGDVGGYTF.